This T cell receptor (beta chain) is from a study of neurological immune-mediated disorders. 5'RACE with 10-nucleotide random UMIs generated the cDNA. One entry per CDR3 protein results from TCRdb running MiXCR on the 5' RACE reads. The sample consists of roughly 47,000 distinct CDR3 sequences, around 4.5% of them appearing once. Study-level points and caveats: Because no CDR3 amino acid sequences were shared across subjects by expanded clones, private repertoires were suggested in all groups. HTLV-1-associated myelopathy had the most TCR clonal expansion, and multiple sclerosis had the least, less than healthy controls.

Turning to this clonotype: Its antigen is unidentified. Its ends do not fully match the called genes, so a read error is possible.

The CDR3 consists of 14 residues. The germline CDR1 and CDR2 sequences are SGHTA and FQGNSA. The rearrangement uses TRBV7-2 and TRBJ1-5, with D possibly matching TRBD1 (6 bases). The receptor was isolated from a woman aged 55 to 70 with multiple sclerosis. Sequencing input: PBMCs. This CDR3 reads CASSKNGAGQPQNF. The CDR3 DNA is TGTGCCAGCAGCAAGAACGGGGCAGGACAGCCCCAGAATTTT. Complete variable domain (other parts from reference TRBV7-2 and TRBJ1-5): GAGVSQSPSNKVTEKGKDVELRCDPISGHTALYWYRQSLGQGLEFLIYFQGNSAPDKSGLPSDRFSAERTGGSVSTLTIQRTQQEDSAVYLCASSKNGAGQPQNFGDGTRLSIL.